Following are 25 T cell receptor beta chains from one sample sequenced in a study of T cell responses to AZD1222 COVID-19 vaccine. Here immunoSEQ multiplex PCR was the method, and the copy in TCRdb shows in-frame clones only, minus some. The sample lists fewer than 110,000 clones; around 90% were seen once. Sequenced material: peripheral blood, taken on day 0 of AZD1222 vaccination. The receptor source for this set is an adult in good health.

The chain has TRBV27 and TRBJ2-7; TRBD1 agrees at 11 bases. The CDR3 sequence is 15 residues long. Germline CDR1 and CDR2: MNHEY and SMNVEV (reference sequence). The trim removed 5 bases at V and 2 bases at J, leaving 5 bases unmatched. The CDR3 region is CASSRKGQGAYEQYF. The DNA of the CDR3 is TGTGCCAGCAGTCGTAAGGGACAGGGGGCCTACGAGCAGTACTTC.

V gene TRBV27 combines with J gene TRBJ1-4; 8 bases line up with TRBD1. The CDR3 runs to 14 residues. Germline CDR1 MNHEY, CDR2 SMNVEV (reference sequence). V was pared by 3 bases and J by 7 bases, with 4 bases of the junction left unmatched. The CDR3 spells CASSLTGVGEKLFF. CDR3 coding DNA: TGTGCCAGCAGTTTGACAGGGGTGGGTGAAAAACTGTTTTTT.

This chain connects TRBV6-5 to TRBJ1-2; 11 bases line up with TRBD1. Germline CDR1 reads MNHEY; CDR2 reads SVGAGI. This CDR3 comprises 13 residues. V dropped 10 bases and J dropped 6; count of bases not matched to a gene: 7. CDR3 protein: CATRTGGFDGYTF. DNA of the CDR3: TGTGCCACGAGGACAGGGGGCTTCGATGGCTACACCTTC.

This chain uses TRBV18 with TRBJ1-2, with 8 bases fitting TRBD1. CDR1 and CDR2 (germline): KGHSH, LQKENI. The length of the CDR3 is 15 residues. V was pared by 2 bases and J by 6 bases, with 8 bases of the junction left unmatched. DNA for the CDR3: TGTGCCAGCTCACCAATACCTCAGGGGGCGAATGGCTACACCTTC. This gives the protein CASSPIPQGANGYTF.

The CDR3 bases are TGTGCCAGCAGCTTTGCAGGGACGAACTATGGCTACACCTTC. The encoded protein is CASSFAGTNYGYTF. The chain combines TRBV5-8 with TRBJ1-2, with TRBD1 as a possible D gene (5 bases). There are 14 residues in the CDR3. Germline V gives CDR1 SGHTS, CDR2 YDEGEE. With 2 bases removed from V and 2 bases from J, the gap between germline ends came to 10 bases.

This clone was counted only a few times. The V and J genes are TRBV12-3 or TRBV12-4 and TRBJ1-2, with unresolved D. The CDR3 spans 13 residues. V was trimmed by 6 bases and J by 1 base, leaving 9 bases between them. The DNA of the CDR3 is TGTGCCAGCAGCTCAACCAATAACTATGGCTACACCTTC. This encodes CASSSTNNYGYTF.

This clone was seen a handful of times. The chain combines TRBV2 with TRBJ1-1; D gene unclear. This CDR3 has 17 residues. The ends were cut back, 4 bases at V and 4 bases at J, with 22 bases in the middle. CDR1 SNHLY and CDR2 FYNNEI come from the germline V gene. The CDR3 DNA follows: TGTGCCAGCAGTGTCGTCCGATTGTCTTCGTCAGGCACTGAAGCTTTCTTT. This sequence encodes CASSVVRLSSSGTEAFF.

This chain joins TRBV7-6 and TRBJ2-2; 11 nucleotides agree with TRBD2. Germline loops: CDR1 SGHVS, CDR2 FNYEAQ. The CDR3 loop spans 17 amino acids. Trimming cost V 5 bases and J 2 bases; bases outside gene matches: 7. Written as DNA, the CDR3 is TGTGCCAGCAGCCTAGGGACTAGCGGACCCAACACCGGGGAGCTGTTTTTT. Translated, it gives CASSLGTSGPNTGELFF.

This clone showed up just a few times. The chain carries TRBV2 and TRBJ2-2; D remains ambiguous. The ends were cut back, 10 bases at V and 1 base at J, with 13 bases in the middle. Germline CDR1 and CDR2: SNHLY and FYNNEI. This CDR3 has 14 amino acids. Here the CDR3 DNA reads TGTGCCACCCCGCTCGCAGAGAACACCGGGGAGCTGTTTTTT. This translates into CATPLAENTGELFF. The whole variable domain, filled in from reference TRBV2 and TRBJ2-2, reads EPEVTQTPSHQVTQMGQEVILRCVPISNHLYFYWYRQILGQKVEFLVSFYNNEISEKSEIFDDQFSVERPDGSNFTLKIRSTKLEDSAMYFCATPLAENTGELFFGEGSRLTVL.

CDR3 residues: CASSERLDGKETQYF. The CDR3 DNA reads TGTGCCAGCAGTGAAAGGCTTGACGGGAAAGAGACCCAGTACTTC. V is TRBV6-1 and J is TRBJ2-5; possible D gene TRBD2, 5 bases. This CDR3 contains 15 residues. Trimming cost V 2 bases and J 3 bases, with 13 bases left between them. CDR1 is MNHNS, CDR2 SASEGT, per germline.

This clone was observed a few times. The genes are TRBV3-1 (or the pseudogene TRBV3-2) and TRBJ1-2; a possible D gene is TRBD1 (5 bases). V was cut by 2 bases and J by 7 bases, with 8 bases left in between. The CDR3 has 12 amino acids. Germline-derived CDR1 and CDR2 are LGHDT and YNNKEL (reference sequence). The CDR3 nucleotides read TGTGCCAGCAGCCAAAAGGGACGTGGCTACACCTTC. Translating it yields CASSQKGRGYTF.

The V and J genes are TRBV10-2 and TRBJ1-1; maybe TRBD1 (6 bases). V dropped 7 bases and J dropped 2 bases, with 17 bases sitting between them. Germline CDR1 is WSHSY and CDR2 is SAAADI. CDR3 length equals 15 residues. CDR3 sequence: CASMDAGQLNTEAFF. CDR3 sequence (DNA): TGCGCCAGCATGGACGCGGGACAATTAAACACTGAAGCTTTCTTT.

The genes are TRBV18 and TRBJ1-1, with a tentative D call TRBD1 (5 bases). The germline gives CDR1 KGHSH, CDR2 LQKENI. This CDR3 is 13 amino acids long. Deletions cut 7 bases from V and 7 bases from J, with 16 bases between. The DNA for the CDR3 is TGTGCCAGCTGCATCACGGGGCAGGTTGAAGCTTTCTTT. Translation gives CASCITGQVEAFF.

The chain joins TRBV12-1 to TRBJ2-7. TRBV12-1 is a pseudogene segment. CDR3 length: 10 amino acids. CDR3 protein: CASSLSEQYF. The CDR3 nucleotides are TGTGCCAGCAGCTTGTCCGAGCAGTACTTC.

This chain connects TRBV5-4 to TRBJ2-4; 9 bases are shared with TRBD1. V shed 4 bases, J shed 3 bases, and the junction held 8 bases outside the gene matches. CDR3 length: 16 amino acids. Germline CDR1 and CDR2: SGHNT and YYREEE (reference sequence). CDR3 sequence reads: CASSIPRTGDKNIQYF. CDR3 in DNA: TGTGCCAGCAGCATCCCTAGGACAGGGGACAAAAACATTCAGTACTTC.

The chain is built from TRBV3-1 (or the pseudogene TRBV3-2) and TRBJ2-2; 11 positions match TRBD2. The CDR3 has 16 amino acids. The J segment lost 1 base and the V segment lost 4 bases, leaving 2 bases of the junction unmatched. Per germline, CDR1 LGHDT and CDR2 YNNKEL (reference sequence). CDR3 nucleotides: TGTGCCAGCAGCCTCACTAGCGGGAGGAACACCGGGGAGCTGTTTTTT. Translation: CASSLTSGRNTGELFF.

The chain couples TRBV5-1 to TRBJ2-5, with 10 positions matching TRBD1. J lost 6 bases, V lost 4 bases, and 9 bases had no gene match. Germline assignment: CDR1 SGHRS and CDR2 YFSETQ. This CDR3 region has 15 residues. CDR3 coding DNA: TGCGCCAGCAGCCCGACCGGGACAGGGGTGAAGACCCAGTACTTC. It encodes CASSPTGTGVKTQYF.

The chain couples TRBV7-8 to TRBJ2-3; weak D call: TRBD2 (6 bases). Germline values: CDR1 SGHVS, CDR2 FQNEAQ. The CDR3 loop spans 17 amino acids. The V gene lost 5 bases and the J gene lost 0 bases, with 18 bases spanning the gap. CDR3 region: CASSPKAQAGSTDTQYF. CDR3 nucleotide sequence: TGTGCCAGCAGCCCTAAGGCCCAGGCGGGGAGCACAGATACGCAGTATTTT.

In this sample, this clone turned up a few times. This chain uses TRBV14 with TRBJ1-1; tentative D call: TRBD1 (5 bases). The CDR3 contains 16 residues. Germline V lookup: CDR1 SGHDN, CDR2 FVKESK. Trimming pared 1 base from V and 0 bases from J, leaving 12 bases between. CDR3 loop: CASSQVTGRVNTEAFF. CDR3 bases: TGTGCCAGCAGCCAAGTTACTGGCAGGGTGAACACTGAAGCTTTCTTT.

The gene calls are TRBV9 and TRBJ2-7, with D possibly TRBD2 on 6 matching bases. Per the germline V gene, CDR1 is SGDLS and CDR2 is YYNGEE. Trimming shortened V by 3 bases and J by 0 bases, and 10 bases separated the two germline ends. The CDR3 spans 14 residues. CDR3 amino acids: CASSGGLASYEQYF. The CDR3 nucleotides read TGTGCCAGCAGCGGGGGACTGGCCTCCTACGAGCAGTACTTC.

The table lists this clone with a few counts. This chain connects TRBV3-1 (or the pseudogene TRBV3-2) to TRBJ1-6; no clear D. V shed 4 bases and J shed 0 bases, with 7 bases lying between them. Germline values: CDR1 LGHDT, CDR2 YNNKEL (reference sequence). The CDR3 is made up of 15 amino acids. CDR3 residues: CASSLIDSYNSPLHF. The CDR3 coding sequence is TGTGCCAGCAGCCTCATCGACTCCTATAATTCACCCCTCCACTTT.

The V call is TRBV21-1, the J call TRBJ2-7; TRBD1, the table's D call, lacks a check against the DNA. TRBV21-1 is a known pseudogene. This CDR3 is built from 19 residues. The CDR3: CASNNSRGQGDGIYYEQYF. CDR3 sequence (DNA): TGTGCCAGCAATAATTCCCGGGGACAAGGAGATGGGATTTACTACGAGCAGTACTTC.

The rearrangement links TRBV19 to TRBJ2-3, with 7 bases that match TRBD1. CDR1 and CDR2 from the germline V gene are LNHDA and SQIVND (reference sequence). The CDR3 spans 15 residues. V lost 3 bases, J lost 6 bases, and 9 bases stayed unmatched. CDR3 residues: CASSIDRVGSDTQYF. CDR3 nucleotide sequence: TGTGCCAGTAGTATTGACAGGGTAGGGTCTGATACGCAGTATTTT.

This chain connects TRBV4-3 to TRBJ2-2; TRBD2 is a possible D gene (6 bases). From germline, CDR1 is LGHNA and CDR2 YSLEER. Trimming stripped 1 base from V and 1 base from J, with 7 bases between. The CDR3 extends over 15 amino acids. The CDR3 here is CASSQVAENTGELFF. In DNA, the CDR3 is TGCGCCAGCAGCCAAGTAGCGGAGAACACCGGGGAGCTGTTTTTT.

This clone was recorded once. V usage is TRBV29-1 and J usage is TRBJ1-1; D unclear. The V gene's germline CDR1 is SQVTM and CDR2 ANQGSEA. CDR3 length: 15 amino acids. Trimming removed 0 bases from V and 4 bases from J, with 15 bases in between. Written as DNA, the CDR3 is TGCAGCGTTGAAGATTCGGCAGTTATCGGCACTGAAGCTTTCTTT. This encodes CSVEDSAVIGTEAFF.